This TCR beta chain was sequenced during a study of T cell repertoires in cytomegalovirus infection. Notes on the study in general: Across the ex vivo response, the dominant clonotypes were HLA-C-restricted CMV-specific TCR beta clonotypes. Pooled public TCR beta family frequency picked out CMV carriers with the relevant HLA.

A note on this clonotype: Its antigen is currently unknown.

One entry per CDR3 protein, called by TCRdb with MiXCR from the reads. This sample has about 920,000 distinct CDR3 sequences, with roughly 30% found just once. The V and J ends lost 2 bases and 5 bases respectively, with 13 bases between them. Germline CDR1 is SEHNR and CDR2 is FQNEAQ (reference sequence). The CDR3 sequence is 15 residues long. This rearrangement joins TRBV7-9 to TRBJ2-1; maybe TRBD1 (5 bases). This clonotype originated in a human donor in good health (CMV status not recorded). Some clones in this sample may be carry-over from other donors' samples. The material was cultured CD8+ T cells from PBMCs, obtained from culture after CMV antigen stimulation. CDR3 amino acids: CASSLLGVKDNEQFF. CDR3 DNA: TGTGCCAGCAGCTTATTAGGGGTAAAGGACAATGAGCAGTTCTTC.